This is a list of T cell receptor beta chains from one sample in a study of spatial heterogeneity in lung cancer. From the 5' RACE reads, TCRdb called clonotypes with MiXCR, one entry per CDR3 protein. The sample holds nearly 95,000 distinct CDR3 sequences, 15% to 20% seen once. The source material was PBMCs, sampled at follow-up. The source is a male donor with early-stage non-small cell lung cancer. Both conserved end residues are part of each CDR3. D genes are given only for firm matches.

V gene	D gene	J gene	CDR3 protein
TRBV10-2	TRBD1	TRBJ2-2	CASRWDRGPGELFF
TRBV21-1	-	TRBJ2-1	CASRTGTGQFF
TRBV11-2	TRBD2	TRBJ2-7	CASSLEGSGRAHEQYF
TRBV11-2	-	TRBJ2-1	CASSLLSSYNEQFF
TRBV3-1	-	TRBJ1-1	CASSQLSGGTRATEAFF
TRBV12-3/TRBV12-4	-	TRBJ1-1	CASNDLRATEAFF
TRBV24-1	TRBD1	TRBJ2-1	CATSDPRTGLPNEQFF
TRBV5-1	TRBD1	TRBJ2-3	CASRRQGTRTDTQYF
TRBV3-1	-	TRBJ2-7	CASSQDRYTQYF
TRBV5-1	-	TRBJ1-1	CASSQGSQSTEAFF
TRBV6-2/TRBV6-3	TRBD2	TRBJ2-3	CASRISGGTDTQYF
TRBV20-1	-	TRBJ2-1	CSARAGRPAYNEQFF